This is a list of T cell receptor beta chains from one sample in a study of T cell responses to AZD1222 COVID-19 vaccine. Sequenced by immunoSEQ multiplex PCR; TCRdb stores in-frame clones only, minus some. The table records about 140,000 clones, approximately 90% of them present only once. The sample in question was peripheral blood, obtained 28 days after the second AZD1222 dose. The source of these receptors is an adult who received the AZD1222 COVID-19 vaccine. CDR3s include the opening cysteine and the closing phenylalanine or tryptophan. The D gene is left open where the match is weak. The listing skips clone size in some rows; elsewhere it reads once, few, many or a size class.

cdr3_aa,cdr3_nt,j_call,d_call,cdr3_length,v_call,clone_size
CASNHPGVTIYGYTF,TGTGCCAGTAATCATCCAGGGGTTACCATCTATGGCTACACCTTC,TRBJ1-2,.,15,TRBV19,.
CASSEVGTIYF,TGTGCCAGCTCGGAGGTGGGCACCATATATTTT,TRBJ1-3,.,11,TRBV25-1,.
CASSQDGVGWNEQFF,TGCGCCAGCAGCCAAGATGGGGTGGGGTGGAATGAGCAGTTCTTC,TRBJ2-1,.,15,TRBV4-1,.
CASSKGYNSPLHF,TGTGCCAGTAGTAAAGGGTATAATTCACCCCTCCACTTT,TRBJ1-6,.,13,TRBV19,.
CASSQGGLAGPETQYF,TGTGCCAGCAGCCAAGGGGGGCTAGCGGGACCGGAGACCCAGTACTTC,TRBJ2-5,TRBD2,16,TRBV4-2,.
CSASISGLGVYGYTF,TGCAGTGCTAGTATTTCCGGCCTTGGGGTTTATGGCTACACCTTC,TRBJ1-2,.,15,TRBV20-1,.
CASSLTYEQYF,TGTGCCAGCAGCCTCACCTACGAGCAGTACTTC,TRBJ2-7,.,11,TRBV7-8,.
CASKLAGGMGETQYF,TGTGCCAGTAAACTAGCGGGAGGGATGGGAGAGACCCAGTACTTC,TRBJ2-5,TRBD2,15,TRBV19,.
CASSSLGGAGANVLTF,TGTGCCAGCAGCTCCCTAGGGGGCGCTGGGGCCAACGTCCTGACTTTC,TRBJ2-6,TRBD1,16,TRBV11-2,.
CASSRTSGAYNEQFF,TGTGCCAGCAGCCGGACTAGCGGGGCCTACAATGAGCAGTTCTTC,TRBJ2-1,TRBD2,15,TRBV7-3,.
CASSPSGGAVSYEQYF,TGTGCCAGCAGCCCAAGCGGGGGGGCCGTTTCCTACGAGCAGTACTTC,TRBJ2-7,TRBD2,16,TRBV13,.
CASSPPVRLATYNEQFF,TGTGCCAGCAGCCCTCCCGTGAGACTAGCTACCTACAATGAGCAGTTCTTC,TRBJ2-1,TRBD2,17,TRBV7-9,few
CASSLGFGEQFF,TGTGCCAGCAGTTTAGGGTTCGGGGAGCAGTTCTTC,TRBJ2-1,.,12,TRBV5-5,.
CASSPGTVKFF,TGTGCCAGCAGCCCTGGGACAGTGAAGTTCTTC,TRBJ2-1,TRBD1,11,TRBV11-1,.
CASSIAPGLAGGGELFF,TGTGCCAGTAGTATAGCCCCGGGACTAGCGGGAGGCGGGGAGCTGTTTTTT,TRBJ2-2,TRBD2,17,TRBV19,.
CASSPLQGALVDTQYF,TGTGCCAGCAGCCCGCTACAGGGGGCTTTAGTAGATACGCAGTATTTT,TRBJ2-3,TRBD1,16,TRBV3-1/TRBV3-2,.
CASSTGRQPQHF,TGTGCCAGTAGTACAGGGAGGCAGCCCCAGCATTTT,TRBJ1-5,.,12,TRBV19,few
CSVVGTGGEDTQYF,TGCAGCGTTGTTGGGACAGGGGGCGAAGATACGCAGTATTTT,TRBJ2-3,TRBD1,14,TRBV29-1,.
CASSQRTAGTEAFF,TGTGCCAGCAGCCAGCGAACCGCCGGGACTGAAGCTTTCTTT,TRBJ1-1,.,14,TRBV3-1/TRBV3-2,.
CASRQFQETQYF,TGTGCCAGCAGACAATTCCAAGAGACCCAGTACTTC,TRBJ2-5,.,12,TRBV12-3/TRBV12-4,.
CATQGYRAREAFF,TGTGCCACCCAGGGTTATAGGGCGAGAGAAGCTTTCTTT,TRBJ1-1,.,13,TRBV19,.
CASSIASFSYNEQFF,TGTGCCAGTAGTATTGCCAGCTTCTCCTACAATGAGCAGTTCTTC,TRBJ2-1,.,15,TRBV19,.
CASEAGGTDTQYF,TGCGCCAGCGAAGCGGGGGGTACAGATACGCAGTATTTT,TRBJ2-3,TRBD2,13,TRBV5-1,.
CAISESTGEKLFF,TGTGCCATCAGTGAGTCGACAGGCGAAAAACTGTTTTTT,TRBJ1-4,.,13,TRBV10-3,.
CASSPFGGRQKHGYTF,TGTGCCAGCAGCCCTTTCGGGGGTAGACAGAAGCATGGCTACACCTTC,TRBJ1-2,.,16,TRBV11-2,.
CAISDPGQGRKPEAFF,TGTGCCATCAGTGACCCGGGACAGGGAAGGAAACCTGAAGCTTTCTTT,TRBJ1-1,TRBD1,16,TRBV10-3,few
CASSLGGDTNTEAFF,TGTGCCAGCAGCTTAGGTGGGGATACGAACACTGAAGCTTTCTTT,TRBJ1-1,.,15,TRBV7-4,.
CASSPNFGSYNEQFF,TGTGCCAGCTCACCAAATTTCGGCTCCTACAATGAGCAGTTCTTC,TRBJ2-1,.,15,TRBV18,.
CASSPAGLAANGADTQYF,TGTGCCAGCTCACCAGCGGGACTAGCAGCCAATGGGGCAGATACGCAGTATTTT,TRBJ2-3,TRBD2,18,TRBV18,few
CSLGEGSGYTF,TGCAGTCTTGGGGAGGGATCCGGCTACACCTTC,TRBJ1-2,.,11,TRBV29-1,.
CASSQGQAEAFF,TGTGCCAGCAGCCAGGGACAAGCTGAAGCTTTCTTT,TRBJ1-1,.,12,TRBV7-9,.
CASSPDRALGPQHF,TGCGCCAGCAGCCCCGACAGGGCCCTTGGGCCCCAGCATTTT,TRBJ1-5,TRBD1,14,TRBV10-2,.
CASSESGRGDGYTF,TGTGCCAGCAGTGAATCGGGCAGGGGGGATGGCTACACCTTC,TRBJ1-2,TRBD1,14,TRBV25-1,.
CASSQGPGRNEQFF,TGTGCCAGCAGCCAAGGACCCGGACGGAATGAGCAGTTCTTC,TRBJ2-1,.,14,TRBV14,.
CASSDRTGGDIQYF,TGTGCCAGCAGCGACAGGACAGGGGGAGACATTCAGTACTTC,TRBJ2-4,TRBD1,14,TRBV7-2,.
CASSSWDKSSNQPQHF,TGTGCCAGCAGCTCCTGGGACAAATCTAGCAATCAGCCCCAGCATTTT,TRBJ1-5,.,16,TRBV7-9,.
CASLKQTEAFF,TGTGCTAGTTTGAAACAAACTGAAGCTTTCTTT,TRBJ1-1,.,11,TRBV12-5,.
CASSLLVGQGHYGYTF,TGTGCCAGCAGTTTACTCGTGGGACAGGGACACTATGGCTACACCTTC,TRBJ1-2,TRBD1,16,TRBV27,.
CASKKIGTAYGYTF,TGTGCCAGTAAAAAAATCGGGACAGCCTATGGCTACACCTTC,TRBJ1-2,TRBD1,14,TRBV19,.
CASTQSAGNTIYF,TGTGCCAGCACGCAAAGCGCTGGAAACACCATATATTTT,TRBJ1-3,.,13,TRBV7-9,few
CASSQEVGDYYNEQFF,TGTGCCAGCAGCCAAGAGGTTGGGGACTACTACAATGAGCAGTTCTTC,TRBJ2-1,TRBD2,16,TRBV3-1/TRBV3-2,once
CASYGSGANVLTF,TGTGCCAGTTATGGCTCTGGGGCCAACGTCCTGACTTTC,TRBJ2-6,.,13,TRBV19,.
CASRVRSNQPQHF,TGTGCCAGCCGGGTCCGGAGCAATCAGCCCCAGCATTTT,TRBJ1-5,.,13,TRBV6-5,.
CASSGGGWGETQYF,TGTGCCAGCAGTGGGGGCGGATGGGGGGAGACCCAGTACTTC,TRBJ2-5,.,14,TRBV2,.
CASSARGGTNTGVNEQFF,TGTGCCAGCAGCGCTAGAGGGGGAACGAATACAGGGGTCAATGAGCAGTTCTTC,TRBJ2-1,TRBD1,18,TRBV9,.
CASSATSGRNSPLHF,TGTGCCAGCAGCGCCACGTCGGGACGGAATTCACCCCTCCACTTT,TRBJ1-6,.,15,TRBV7-2,.
CASPKDRVNGYTF,TGTGCCAGCCCGAAGGACAGGGTAAATGGCTACACCTTC,TRBJ1-2,TRBD1,13,TRBV2,.
CASSQVNTEAFF,TGTGCCAGCAGCCAGGTGAACACTGAAGCTTTCTTT,TRBJ1-1,.,12,TRBV2,.
CASSLFWTGYQPQHF,TGTGCCAGCAGCTTATTTTGGACAGGCTATCAGCCCCAGCATTTT,TRBJ1-5,TRBD1,15,TRBV7-8,.
CASSSLWGSSYEQYF,TGTGCCAGCAGCTCCCTTTGGGGGTCCTCCTACGAGCAGTACTTC,TRBJ2-7,.,15,TRBV7-2,.
CASSERRASEAFF,TGTGCCAGCAGTGAAAGAAGGGCCAGTGAAGCTTTCTTT,TRBJ1-1,.,13,TRBV25-1,.
CASKGRSYEQYF,TGTGCCAGCAAGGGAAGATCCTACGAGCAGTACTTC,TRBJ2-7,.,12,TRBV6-5,once
CATSRGTGGDQPQHF,TGTGCCACCAGCAGAGGGACAGGGGGCGACCAGCCCCAGCATTTT,TRBJ1-5,TRBD1,15,TRBV15,.
CASSPGQSEAFF,TGTGCCAGCTCGCCGGGACAGTCTGAAGCTTTCTTT,TRBJ1-1,TRBD1,12,TRBV18,once
CASSSTYNSPLHF,TGTGCCAGCAGTTCCACATATAATTCACCCCTCCACTTT,TRBJ1-6,.,13,TRBV6-5,.
CASSLAAGNTIYF,TGTGCCAGCAGTTTAGCAGCTGGAAACACCATATATTTT,TRBJ1-3,.,13,TRBV12-3/TRBV12-4,.
CASGQPGGGNIQYF,TGTGCTAGTGGTCAACCAGGGGGCGGGAACATTCAGTACTTC,TRBJ2-4,TRBD1,14,TRBV12-5,.
CASKGSGANSNQPQHF,TGTGCCAGCAAGGGCAGCGGGGCAAATAGCAATCAGCCCCAGCATTTT,TRBJ1-5,.,16,TRBV6-6,few